This TCR beta chain was obtained from a study of blood T cell repertoires in COVID-19. Study-level information: Sample material is recorded as cDNA or gDNA derived from T cells, B-cell-depleted T cells, or PBMCs.

Trimming removed 6 bases from V and 9 bases from J, with 12 bases in between. The CDR3 runs 12 residues. Germline V lookup: CDR1 MDHEN, CDR2 SYDVKM. This table comes from immunoSEQ multiplex PCR, and its TCRdb copy is limited to in-frame clones, with some not included. The sample carries about 190,000 clones, roughly nine tenths recorded once. This receptor was obtained from a man in his sixties with active or convalescent COVID-19. The rearrangement links TRBV28 to TRBJ2-1; D possibly corresponds to TRBD1 (6 bases). Specimen: peripheral blood. CDR3 loop: CASRRTEAEQFF. CDR3 DNA sequence: TGTGCCAGCAGACGGACAGAAGCTGAGCAGTTCTTC.